The 19 T cell receptor beta chains below were found in one sample sequenced in a study of OX40 agonist ivuxolimab in advanced cancers. Measured with immunoSEQ multiplex PCR; TCRdb has only the in-frame clones, and not every one. Among about 67,000 clones listed, about 88% were seen once. The sample in question was CD4+ or CD8+ T cells sorted from blood, obtained in a trial of the OX40 agonist ivuxolimab. Receptors were obtained from an adult with an advanced solid tumor such as melanoma, head and neck, liver or kidney cancer.

The chain has TRBV2 and TRBJ1-4, with 7 bases aligning to TRBD1. The CDR3 is made up of 14 amino acids. V lost 6 bases and J lost 8; bases outside the gene matches: 9. The germline V gene has CDR1 SNHLY and CDR2 FYNNEI. CDR3 protein: CASSLDRDREKLFF. The DNA of the CDR3 is TGTGCCAGCAGCCTCGACAGGGATCGAGAAAAACTGTTTTTT.

The chain links TRBV11-3 to TRBJ2-1; 13 nucleotides line up with TRBD2. Germline V gene data show CDR1 as SGHNT and CDR2 as YENEEA. The CDR3 is 15 amino acids. The junction had 3 bases not matched to a gene; V was cut back by 5 bases and J by 5 bases. The chain's CDR3 is CASSALAGGHNEQFF. As DNA, the CDR3 is TGTGCCAGCAGCGCACTAGCGGGAGGGCACAATGAGCAGTTCTTC.

CDR3 in amino acids: CAWKTGLASYEQYF. The CDR3 DNA reads TGTGCCTGGAAAACGGGACTAGCTTCCTACGAGCAGTACTTC. The rearrangement uses TRBV30 and TRBJ2-7; 9 bases map to TRBD2. V lost 4 bases, J lost 1 base, and 5 bases stayed unmatched. Germline V gene data show CDR1 as GTSNPN and CDR2 as SVGIG (reference sequence). The CDR3 length is 14 residues.

This clone was counted a single time. This chain links TRBV2 with TRBJ2-3, with 9 bases that match TRBD2. CDR3 length: 14 amino acids. V lost 10 bases, J lost 5 bases, and 10 bases stayed unmatched. Germline V CDR1 and CDR2: SNHLY, FYNNEI. The CDR3 DNA is TGTGCCACCTCGGGACTAGCACAAGGAGATACGCAGTATTTT. The encoded protein is CATSGLAQGDTQYF.

The V and J genes are TRBV4-2 and TRBJ1-1, with D unresolved. V was cut by 0 bases and J by 1 base, with 6 bases left in between. This CDR3 contains 14 residues. Germline V CDR1 and CDR2: LGHNA, YNFKEQ. In DNA, the CDR3 is TGTGCCAGCAGCCAAGAATGGCAGAACACTGAAGCTTTCTTT. Translation gives CASSQEWQNTEAFF.

This clone came up once. The chain has TRBV4-1 and TRBJ2-3, with unresolved D. The ends were cut back, 0 bases at V and 2 bases at J, with 3 bases in the middle. Germline V gives CDR1 MGHRA, CDR2 YSYEKL. CDR3 length equals 13 residues. As DNA, the CDR3 is TGCGCCAGCAGCCAAGAGCCCACAGATACGCAGTATTTT. Translation gives CASSQEPTDTQYF.

The table lists this clone with a count of one. The chain combines TRBV2 with TRBJ1-1; 7 bases align to TRBD1. V shed 6 bases, J shed 3 bases, and the junction held 16 bases outside the gene matches. The CDR3 has 17 residues. From germline, CDR1 is SNHLY and CDR2 FYNNEI. CDR3 nucleotides: TGTGCCAGCAGGGCCCTTGTGACAGGGACCTTGGACACTGAAGCTTTCTTT. This translates into CASRALVTGTLDTEAFF.

The chain employs TRBV6-1 and TRBJ1-1, with D possibly TRBD1 on 6 matching bases. The CDR3 runs 17 residues. Trimming cost V 2 bases and J 1 base, with 17 bases left between them. In germline, CDR1 is MNHNS, CDR2 SASEGT. The CDR3 loop reads CASSESPPAGANTEAFF. CDR3 sequence (DNA): TGTGCCAGCAGTGAAAGTCCCCCGGCAGGGGCGAACACTGAAGCTTTCTTT.

This clone was seen only a few times. This chain uses TRBV5-4 with TRBJ1-2; D gene ambiguous. Germline lookup yields CDR1 SGHNT and CDR2 YYREEE (reference sequence). V was shortened by 3 bases and J by 0 bases, with 12 bases between the two germline ends. The CDR3 runs 15 residues. The CDR3 reads CASSSATEPNYGYTF. The CDR3 DNA reads as TGTGCCAGCAGCTCCGCCACGGAACCTAACTATGGCTACACCTTC.

This chain joins TRBV12-5 and TRBJ2-3, with TRBD2 matching over 8 bases. This CDR3 has 15 residues. The ends lost 1 base at V and 1 base at J; junction bases unmatched: 1. Germline V gives CDR1 LGHNT, CDR2 FRNRAP. The DNA for the CDR3 is TGTGCTAGTGGTTTGGGAGCGGGGGGCACAGATACGCAGTATTTT. As protein: CASGLGAGGTDTQYF.

The V and J genes are TRBV5-6 and TRBJ1-2, with D unresolved. This CDR3 spans 13 amino acids. Germline V gene data show CDR1 as SGHDT and CDR2 as YYEEEE. V lost 2 bases and J 6 bases, leaving 11 bases between the germline ends. CDR3 sequence: CASSFLLSDGYTF. The CDR3 DNA is TGTGCCAGCAGCTTTTTACTATCAGATGGCTACACCTTC.

This clone was counted only a few times. This sequence joins TRBV19 and TRBJ2-7; no clear D gene. Germline CDR1 reads LNHDA; CDR2 reads SQIVND (reference sequence). Trimming removed 2 bases at V and 6 bases at J, with 11 bases between. CDR3 length: 13 residues. CDR3 nucleotides: TGTGCCAGTAGTATAACGCTCCACCGCGAGCAGTACTTC. This gives the protein CASSITLHREQYF. The complete variable domain, with remaining parts taken from reference TRBV19 and TRBJ2-7, reads DGGITQSPKYLFRKEGQNVTLSCEQNLNHDAMYWYRQDPGQGLRLIYYSQIVNDFQKGDIAEGYSVSREKKESFPLTVTSAQKNPTAFYLCASSITLHREQYFGPGTRLTVT.

V is TRBV5-5 and J is TRBJ2-5; D not certain. V gave up 0 bases and J gave up 1 base, with 10 bases separating them. Germline V gene sequence: CDR1 SGHKS, CDR2 YYEKEE (reference sequence). The CDR3 runs to 15 residues. DNA of the CDR3: TGTGCCAGCAGCTTGGCCATAGGGCCCCAAGAGACCCAGTACTTC. This codes for CASSLAIGPQETQYF. Variable domain in full (rest from reference TRBV5-5 and TRBJ2-5): DAGVTQSPTHLIKTRGQQVTLRCSPISGHKSVSWYQQVLGQGPQFIFQYYEKEERGRGNFPDRFSARQFPNYSSELNVNALLLGDSALYLCASSLAIGPQETQYFGPGTRLLVL.

This clone was counted once. The rearrangement joins TRBV29-1 to TRBJ2-5, with D hard to call. Germline values: CDR1 SQVTM, CDR2 ANQGSEA. Trimming took 4 bases from V and 2 from J, leaving 8 bases between them. This CDR3 contains 12 residues. In nucleotides, the CDR3 is TGCAGCGTTGTAAGCAATCAAGAGACCCAGTACTTC. It codes for CSVVSNQETQYF.

This clone appeared once. V gene TRBV4-1 combines with J gene TRBJ2-2; 7 nucleotides line up with TRBD2. Germline trimming cut 0 bases from V and 3 bases from J; bases unmatched to any gene: 4. There are 16 residues in the CDR3. The germline V gene has CDR1 MGHRA and CDR2 YSYEKL. CDR3: CASSQEAGPYTGELFF. In nucleotides, the CDR3 is TGCGCCAGCAGCCAAGAAGCGGGACCTTACACCGGGGAGCTGTTTTTT.

The rearrangement joins TRBV30 to TRBJ2-1, with 10 bases lining up with TRBD2. The CDR3 length is 14 residues. Germline V lookup: CDR1 GTSNPN, CDR2 SVGIG (reference sequence). V lost 0 bases to trimming and J lost 9 bases; unmatched junction nucleotides: 5. The DNA for the CDR3 is TGTGCCTGGAGTGTACAGACTAGCGGGTCTGAGCAGTTCTTC. It is translated as CAWSVQTSGSEQFF.

The chain combines TRBV2 with TRBJ2-3; D gene ambiguous. Germline assignment: CDR1 SNHLY and CDR2 FYNNEI. The V end lost 7 bases, the J end lost 0 bases, and 11 bases lay between the germline ends. This CDR3 has 14 amino acids. The CDR3 is CASTYMESTDTQYF. CDR3 bases: TGTGCCAGCACCTACATGGAAAGCACAGATACGCAGTATTTT.

This chain joins TRBV9 and TRBJ1-1, with a weak D call TRBD1 (5 bases). Looked up from germline, CDR1 is SGDLS and CDR2 is YYNGEE. The germline V and J ends were trimmed by 3 bases and 0 bases, with 15 bases remaining between them. This CDR3 is built from 16 residues. The CDR3 here is CASSAHGARVNTEAFF. DNA for the CDR3: TGTGCCAGCAGCGCCCACGGGGCCAGGGTGAACACTGAAGCTTTCTTT.

This chain joins TRBV4-1 and TRBJ1-5, with D possibly being TRBD1 (6 bases). The CDR3 is 14 residues long. V was cut by 7 bases and J by 4 bases, with 14 bases left in between. Germline V gene data show CDR1 as MGHRA and CDR2 as YSYEKL. CDR3 protein: CASTLEQGNQPQHF. As DNA, the CDR3 is TGCGCCAGCACCCTCGAGCAGGGGAATCAGCCCCAGCATTTT.